Sequencing of this T cell receptor (beta chain) was carried out in a study of cytomegalovirus exposure and HLA in healthy donors. Findings and caveats of the study: Accounts indicate the classifier identified cytomegalovirus status with strong specificity and sensitivity. Generally TCR sequences proved uncommon, though certain public TCRs appeared in numerous donors. Subsequent analysis of the roughly 120 validation repertoires found a tendency for first-cohort TCR clusters to co-occur.

Assay: immunoSEQ multiplex PCR; the TCRdb copy retains only in-frame clones and omits some. The table shows about 160,000 clones, with 88% occurring only once. Regarding this clone: Its cognate antigen is unknown.

Germline loops: CDR1 KGHSH, CDR2 LQKENI. V gave up 0 bases and J gave up 6 bases; unmatched junction bases: 5. There are 16 residues in the CDR3. The rearrangement uses TRBV18 and TRBJ2-2; 9 bases line up with TRBD2. Sequenced: PBMCs. This clonotype was sampled from a man younger than 30 in good health and CMV-seronegative. The CDR3 nucleotides are TGTGCCAGCTCACCACCTAGCGGGAGTTTCGCCGGGGAGCTGTTTTTT. Protein: CASSPPSGSFAGELFF.